The TCR beta chain described here comes from a study of shared clonotypes between healthy human individuals. In regard to this clone: Other DNA sequences within the sample encode an identical CDR3.

V was pared by 0 bases and J by 5 bases, with 9 bases between. Looked up from germline, CDR1 is SGHRS and CDR2 is YFSETQ. The CDR3 covers 13 residues. TCRdb's table, derived via immunoSEQ multiplex PCR, lists solely in-frame clones and lacks some. The top ten hold 1.2% of the sample, which has about 2 million clones, approximately 94% seen once. Naive-designated CD8 cells lacked CD45RO, were positively enriched for CCR7, and omitted terminally differentiated effector memory CD45RA+ cells. Material: naive CD8+ T cells sorted from blood. This sequence originates from a young man in good health. The V gene is TRBV5-1, the J gene TRBJ2-7; the D gene is possibly TRBD1 (6 bases). CDR3 in amino acids: CASSLGQADEQYF. DNA for the CDR3: TGCGCCAGCAGCTTGGGACAGGCGGACGAGCAGTACTTC. Supplemented by reference TRBV5-1 and TRBJ2-7, the full variable domain reads KAGVTQTPRYLIKTRGQQVTLSCSPISGHRSVSWYQQTPGQGLQFLFEYFSETQRNKGNFPGRFSGRQFSNSRSEMNVSTLELGDSALYLCASSLGQADEQYFGPGTRLTVT.